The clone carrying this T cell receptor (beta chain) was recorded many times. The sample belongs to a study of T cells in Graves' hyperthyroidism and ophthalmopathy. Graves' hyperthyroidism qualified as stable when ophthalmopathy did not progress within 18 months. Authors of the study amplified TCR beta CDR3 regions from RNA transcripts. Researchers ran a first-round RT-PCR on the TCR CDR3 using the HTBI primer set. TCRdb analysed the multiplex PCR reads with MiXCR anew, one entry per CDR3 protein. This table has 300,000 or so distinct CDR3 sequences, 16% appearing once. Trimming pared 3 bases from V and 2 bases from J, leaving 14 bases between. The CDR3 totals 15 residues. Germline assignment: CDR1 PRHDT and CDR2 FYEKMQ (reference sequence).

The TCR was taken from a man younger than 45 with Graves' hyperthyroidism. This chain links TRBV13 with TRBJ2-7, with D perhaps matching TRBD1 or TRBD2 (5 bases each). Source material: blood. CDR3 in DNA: TGTGCCAGCAGCTTCACACACGGGGCGGCCTACGAGCAGTACTTC. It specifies CASSFTHGAAYEQYF.